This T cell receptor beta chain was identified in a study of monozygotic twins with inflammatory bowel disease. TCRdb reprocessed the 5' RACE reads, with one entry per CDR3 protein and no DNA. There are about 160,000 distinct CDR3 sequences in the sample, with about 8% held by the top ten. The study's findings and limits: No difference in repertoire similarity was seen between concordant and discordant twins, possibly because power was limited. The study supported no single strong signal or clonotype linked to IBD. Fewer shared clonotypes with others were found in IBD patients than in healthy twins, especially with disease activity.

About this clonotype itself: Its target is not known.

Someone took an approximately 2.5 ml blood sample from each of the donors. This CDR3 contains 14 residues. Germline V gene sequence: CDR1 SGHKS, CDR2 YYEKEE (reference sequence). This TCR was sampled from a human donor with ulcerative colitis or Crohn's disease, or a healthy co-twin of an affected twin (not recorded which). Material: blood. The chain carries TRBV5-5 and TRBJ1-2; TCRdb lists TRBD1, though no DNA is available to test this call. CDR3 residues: CASSSAGTGNGYTF.